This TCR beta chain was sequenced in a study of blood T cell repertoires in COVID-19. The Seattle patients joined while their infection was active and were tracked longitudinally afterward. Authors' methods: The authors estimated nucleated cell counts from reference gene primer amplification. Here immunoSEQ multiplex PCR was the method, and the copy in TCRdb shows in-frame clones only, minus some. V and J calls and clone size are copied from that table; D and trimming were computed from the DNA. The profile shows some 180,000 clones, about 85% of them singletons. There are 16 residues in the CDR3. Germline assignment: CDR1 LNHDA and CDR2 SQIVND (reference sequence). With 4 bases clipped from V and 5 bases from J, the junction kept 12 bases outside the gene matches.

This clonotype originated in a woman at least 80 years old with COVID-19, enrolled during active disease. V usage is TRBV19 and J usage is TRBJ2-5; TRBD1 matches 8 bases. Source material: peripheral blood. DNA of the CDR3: TGTGCCAGTAGTAATTGGGACAGGCGGGCGTCGGAGACCCAGTACTTC. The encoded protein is CASSNWDRRASETQYF.